The 11 T cell receptor beta chains listed next were all sequenced from one sample in a study of cytotoxic CD8 clonotypes in ibrutinib-treated CLL. Clones were read by immunoSEQ multiplex PCR, and TCRdb kept only the in-frame ones, dropping some. The sample contains some 85,000 clones, approximately 77% of which appear only once. Here the sequenced sample was PBMCs, taken after 24 months of ibrutinib treatment. The source is a human donor with chronic lymphocytic leukemia.

This clone was observed a single time. This sequence joins TRBV6-1 and TRBJ2-1; D is undetermined. Germline loops: CDR1 MNHNS, CDR2 SASEGT. This CDR3 has 12 amino acids. The germline V and J ends were trimmed by 5 bases and 5 bases, with 7 bases remaining between them. Here the CDR3 DNA reads TGTGCCAGCAGTTGGGCTCACAATGAGCAGTTCTTC. Protein sequence: CASSWAHNEQFF.

This chain joins TRBV4-1 and TRBJ2-7; 8 bases are shared with TRBD2. J lost 3 bases, V lost 3 bases, and 4 bases had no gene match. Germline V gives CDR1 MGHRA, CDR2 YSYEKL. This CDR3 comprises 14 residues. In DNA, the CDR3 is TGCGCCAGCAGCCACTCGGGACTAGACTACGAGCAGTACTTC. This codes for CASSHSGLDYEQYF.

The rearrangement joins TRBV19 to TRBJ1-5; 9 bases align to TRBD1. The CDR3 has 16 residues. In germline, CDR1 is LNHDA, CDR2 SQIVND (reference sequence). With V trimmed by 5 bases and J by 2 bases, 7 bases remained unmatched. Here the CDR3 reads CASSPTGGGGNQPQHF. CDR3 sequence (DNA): TGTGCCAGTAGTCCTACAGGGGGCGGTGGCAATCAGCCCCAGCATTTT.

The chain uses TRBV27 and TRBJ2-7; TRBD1 aligns across 7 bases. Germline V gives CDR1 MNHEY, CDR2 SMNVEV (reference sequence). The J segment lost 3 bases and the V segment lost 2 bases, leaving 10 bases of the junction unmatched. The CDR3 runs to 16 residues. The CDR3 region is CASSLNPGQRSYEQYF. In DNA form, the CDR3 reads TGTGCCAGCAGTTTAAACCCGGGACAGAGGAGCTACGAGCAGTACTTC.

V usage is TRBV19 and J usage is TRBJ1-5, with D maybe TRBD1 (6 bases). This CDR3 has 15 residues. Germline CDR1 LNHDA, CDR2 SQIVND (reference sequence). Trimming took off 6 bases at V and 0 bases at J, with 12 bases between the two ends. CDR3 loop: CASSQGGYSNQPQHF. The CDR3 coding sequence is TGTGCCAGTAGCCAAGGGGGGTATAGCAATCAGCCCCAGCATTTT.

V gene TRBV7-3 combines with J gene TRBJ1-2; 7 bases map to TRBD1. Germline V gene data show CDR1 as SGHTA and CDR2 as FQGTGA. V lost 5 bases to trimming and J lost 2 bases; unmatched junction nucleotides: 14. The CDR3 loop spans 17 amino acids. CDR3 amino acids: CASSPRPHDRVNYGYTF. The CDR3 DNA reads as TGTGCCAGCAGCCCACGACCCCACGACAGGGTGAACTATGGCTACACCTTC. The entire variable domain, with the rest obtained from reference TRBV7-3 and TRBJ1-2, is as follows: GAGVSQTPSNKVTEKGKYVELRCDPISGHTALYWYRQSLGQGPEFLIYFQGTGAADDSGLPNDRFFAVRPEGSVSTLKIQRTERGDSAVYLCASSPRPHDRVNYGYTFGSGTRLTVV.

The V gene is TRBV7-3, the J gene TRBJ2-2, with a tentative D call TRBD2 (7 bases). V was trimmed by 5 bases and J by 5 bases, leaving 18 bases between them. CDR3 length: 16 amino acids. Germline V gene data show CDR1 as SGHTA and CDR2 as FQGTGA. Here the CDR3 DNA reads TGTGCCAGCAGCCCACTCTTAGGGGGGGAAACCGGGGAGCTGTTTTTT. Its translation is CASSPLLGGETGELFF.

The chain links TRBV5-1 to TRBJ1-1; weak D call: TRBD1 (5 bases). V lost 5 bases, J lost 3 bases, and 5 bases lay in between. Germline CDR1 SGHRS, CDR2 YFSETQ. This CDR3 is built from 11 residues. The CDR3 loop reads CASRQDTEAFF. DNA for the CDR3: TGCGCCAGCAGACAGGACACTGAAGCTTTCTTT.

This clone was observed once. This CDR3 reads CASSQDRQGGEKLFF. The CDR3 DNA sequence: TGTGCCAGCAGCCAAGATCGTCAGGGTGGAGAAAAACTGTTTTTT. This chain uses TRBV14 with TRBJ1-4, with a possible D match to TRBD1 (5 bases). Trimming stripped 0 bases from V and 8 bases from J, with 13 bases between. The CDR3 covers 15 residues. Germline CDR1 SGHDN, CDR2 FVKESK.

This clone was detected only once. The chain combines TRBV11-2 with TRBJ2-7; 10 nucleotides align to TRBD1. The germline gives CDR1 SGHAT, CDR2 FQNNGV. The CDR3 contains 17 residues. The ends lost 8 bases at V and 6 bases at J; junction bases unmatched: 19. CDR3 residues: CASGPRAQGQGRSEQYF. CDR3 sequence (DNA): TGTGCCAGCGGCCCCAGGGCCCAGGGACAGGGGCGGAGCGAGCAGTACTTC.

V gene TRBV9 combines with J gene TRBJ1-1; 8 bases align to TRBD1. Germline V gene data show CDR1 as SGDLS and CDR2 as YYNGEE. This CDR3 has 16 residues. Trimming at V came to 4 bases and at J to 0 bases, leaving 8 bases not matched to a gene. The CDR3, as DNA: TGTGCCAGCAGCCTCGACAGGGGAGGGTTGAACACTGAAGCTTTCTTT. This sequence encodes CASSLDRGGLNTEAFF.